The T cell receptor (beta chain) under discussion was sequenced for a study of technical replicates of blood from a handful of donors. Libraries were prepared by immunoSEQ multiplex PCR; TCRdb keeps only in-frame clonotypes and omits some of them. Here the sample spans over 60,000 clones, 93% being singletons. The sequenced sample consisted of T cells isolated from PBMCs. The TCR originated in a human donor in good health.

CDR3 region: CASSLQGPAGNTIYF. DNA for the CDR3: TGTGCCAGCAGCTTACAGGGACCCGCTGGAAACACCATATATTTT. This chain connects TRBV5-6 to TRBJ1-3, with D perhaps matching TRBD1 (6 bases). The CDR3 consists of 15 residues. V was clipped by 2 bases and J by 2 bases, with 11 bases between them. CDR1 is SGHDT and CDR2 is YYEEEE in the germline V gene.